This T cell receptor (beta chain) derives from a study of T cell responses to AZD1222 COVID-19 vaccine. General study results and limits: Clonal diversity may have been underestimated in mostly white British donors. Repertoire sampling occurred only after the peak T cell response. The reported proportion of spike-specific TCRs targeting unmutated variant regions was nearly half. When two AZD1222 doses had been given, Spike-specific TCR breadth and depth rose.

The assay was immunoSEQ multiplex PCR, and TCRdb's table has in-frame clones only and misses some. This sample has 150,000 to 200,000 clones, with 90% to 95% found just once. Notes on this clone: The antigen is unknown.

Germline-derived CDR1 and CDR2 are LGHDT and YNNKEL (reference sequence). V shed 5 bases and J shed 6 bases, with 9 bases lying between them. The CDR3 covers 12 residues. Sequenced here: peripheral blood, sampled 28 days after the second AZD1222 dose. This sequence was found in an adult who received the AZD1222 COVID-19 vaccine. The chain links TRBV3-1 (or the pseudogene TRBV3-2) to TRBJ2-3; D is possibly TRBD1 (6 bases). The DNA for the CDR3 is TGTGCCAGCAGCGCGAGGGGGGATACGCAGTATTTT. As protein: CASSARGDTQYF.